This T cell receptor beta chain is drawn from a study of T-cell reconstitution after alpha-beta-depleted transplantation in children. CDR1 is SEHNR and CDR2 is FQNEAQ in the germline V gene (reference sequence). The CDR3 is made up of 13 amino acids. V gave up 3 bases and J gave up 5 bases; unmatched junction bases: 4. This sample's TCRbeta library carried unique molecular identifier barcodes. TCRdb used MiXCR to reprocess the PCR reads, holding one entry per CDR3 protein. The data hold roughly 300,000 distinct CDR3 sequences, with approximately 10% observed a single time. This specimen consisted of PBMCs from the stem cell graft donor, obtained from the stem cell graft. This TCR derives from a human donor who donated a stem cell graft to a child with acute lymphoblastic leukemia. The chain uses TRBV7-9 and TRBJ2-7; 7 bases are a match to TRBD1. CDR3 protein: CASSLTGWDEQYF. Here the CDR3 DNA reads TGTGCCAGCAGCTTGACAGGGTGGGACGAGCAGTACTTC.